The 25 T cell receptor beta chains given below trace back to one sample, sequenced in a study of T cell changes during pregnancy in multiple sclerosis. Repertoires were generated with immunoSEQ multiplex PCR, while TCRdb's copy carries only in-frame clones and drops some. The data contain approximately 50,000 clones, approximately 93% of them seen just once; the ten biggest clones take up roughly 0.34%. The source was CD4+ T cells from peripheral blood mononuclear cells, collected in the third trimester of pregnancy. Every receptor here comes from a female donor with multiple sclerosis, enrolled in a pregnancy study.

This chain connects TRBV30 to TRBJ2-2; D may be TRBD2 (6 bases). Germline CDR1 reads GTSNPN; CDR2 reads SVGIG (reference sequence). V lost 4 bases and J 5 bases, leaving 17 bases between the germline ends. CDR3 length: 15 amino acids. CDR3 bases: TGTGCCTGGACCGTGACGCGGGGCCTAACCGGGGAGCTGTTTTTT. Amino acid sequence: CAWTVTRGLTGELFF.

The CDR3 is CASRGLAEETQYF. The CDR3, as DNA: TGTGCCAGCAGAGGACTAGCTGAAGAGACCCAGTACTTC. This chain links TRBV2 with TRBJ2-5, with 8 nucleotides matching TRBD2. CDR1 and CDR2 (germline): SNHLY, FYNNEI. V was clipped by 6 bases and J by 3 bases; unmatched bases: 3. The CDR3 spans 13 residues.

The rearrangement uses TRBV11-3 and TRBJ2-1, with D maybe TRBD2 (6 bases). This CDR3 has 14 amino acids. The germline gives CDR1 SGHNT, CDR2 YENEEA. The V gene lost 7 bases and the J gene lost 0 bases, with 10 bases spanning the gap. This chain's CDR3 is CASTPGVSYNEQFF. CDR3 sequence (DNA): TGTGCCAGCACTCCGGGGGTCTCCTACAATGAGCAGTTCTTC. Drawing the rest from reference TRBV11-3 and TRBJ2-1, the complete variable domain is EAGVVQSPRYKIIEKKQPVAFWCNPISGHNTLYWYLQNLGQGPELLIRYENEEAVDDSQLPKDRFSAERLKGVDSTLKIQPAELGDSAVYLCASTPGVSYNEQFFGPGTRLTVL.

The chain combines TRBV10-3 with TRBJ1-1; 8 bases agree with TRBD1. The J segment lost 0 bases and the V segment lost 6 bases, leaving 9 bases of the junction unmatched. Germline V gene sequence: CDR1 ENHRY, CDR2 SYGVKD. The CDR3 is made up of 16 amino acids. For the CDR3, the DNA is TGTGCCATCAGGTCAGGGGGCAGCGGGTTGAACACTGAAGCTTTCTTT. It codes for CAIRSGGSGLNTEAFF.

The genes are TRBV27 and TRBJ2-1; D might be TRBD2 (6 bases). The CDR3 is made up of 16 amino acids. V lost 5 bases and J 8 bases, leaving 22 bases between the germline ends. Germline assignment: CDR1 MNHEY and CDR2 SMNVEV (reference sequence). CDR3 in amino acids: CASSPRASAATHEQFF. CDR3 bases: TGTGCCAGCAGTCCCCGGGCTAGCGCAGCGACCCATGAGCAGTTCTTC.

This rearrangement joins TRBV7-2 to TRBJ2-7, with D possibly TRBD1 on 6 matching bases. This CDR3 has 17 amino acids. The germline V and J ends were trimmed by 5 bases and 1 base, with 21 bases remaining between them. Germline CDR1 reads SGHTA; CDR2 reads FQGNSA. The CDR3, as DNA: TGTGCCAGCAGCCCCCCAGGCGGTGGGGGCCAATCCTACGAGCAGTACTTC. The encoded protein is CASSPPGGGGQSYEQYF.

V and J are TRBV7-2 and TRBJ1-6; D is unclear. CDR1 is SGHTA, CDR2 FQGNSA, per germline. Trimming took off 2 bases at V and 4 bases at J, with 12 bases between the two ends. The CDR3 sequence is 16 residues long. The CDR3 region is CASSLNPREYNSPLHF. CDR3 coding DNA: TGTGCCAGCAGCTTAAATCCTAGAGAGTATAATTCACCCCTCCACTTT.

A single count supports this clone. The chain has TRBV5-8 and TRBJ1-5; D is undetermined. From germline, CDR1 is SGHTS and CDR2 YDEGEE. With 4 bases removed from V and 0 bases from J, the gap between germline ends came to 11 bases. The CDR3 spans 15 residues. In nucleotides, the CDR3 is TGTGCCAGCAGCGATGGACTGTTTAGCAATCAGCCCCAGCATTTT. Amino acids: CASSDGLFSNQPQHF.

This chain joins TRBV5-6 and TRBJ2-7; the match to TRBD1 covers 9 bases. This CDR3 has 16 residues. After removal of 1 base from V and 3 bases from J, the junction contained 8 bases not matched to a gene. Germline CDR1 is SGHDT and CDR2 is YYEEEE. The CDR3 sequence: CASSLSDRGNHYEQYF. CDR3 DNA sequence: TGTGCCAGCAGCTTGTCTGACAGGGGGAACCACTACGAGCAGTACTTC.

V gene TRBV10-3 combines with J gene TRBJ2-7, with TRBD1 matching 7 bases. The CDR3 covers 11 residues. CDR1 is ENHRY and CDR2 is SYGVKD in the germline V gene. V lost 10 bases and J lost 6; bases outside the gene matches: 6. CDR3 bases: TGTGCCACCGGGACAGCCGGCGAGCAGTACTTC. Translation gives CATGTAGEQYF.

The chain is built from TRBV5-1 and TRBJ2-6; TRBD1 might be the D (6 bases). V was clipped by 4 bases and J by 0 bases, with 14 bases between them. This CDR3 has 17 amino acids. Germline V gives CDR1 SGHRS, CDR2 YFSETQ. The CDR3 loop reads CASSVRQESSGANVLTF. For the CDR3, the DNA is TGCGCCAGCAGCGTCAGACAGGAGAGCTCTGGGGCCAACGTCCTGACTTTC.

The V call is TRBV7-2, the J call TRBJ2-2; D perhaps matches TRBD2 (6 bases). Between the trimmed V and J ends, which lost 4 bases and 3 bases, there was a span of 9 bases. The CDR3 extends over 14 amino acids. The germline gives CDR1 SGHTA, CDR2 FQGNSA. As DNA, the CDR3 is TGTGCCAGCAGCTCGGGACTTCACACCGGGGAGCTGTTTTTT. It translates to CASSSGLHTGELFF.

In its sample, this clone was seen a few times. V usage is TRBV5-4 and J usage is TRBJ1-6, with TRBD1 matching over 7 bases. Germline V gene data show CDR1 as SGHNT and CDR2 as YYREEE (reference sequence). The ends lost 4 bases at V and 10 bases at J; junction bases unmatched: 5. The CDR3 loop spans 13 amino acids. For the CDR3, the DNA is TGTGCCAGCAGCCGCGACAGGGACTCACCCCTCCACTTT. Its protein product is CASSRDRDSPLHF.

The chain uses TRBV12-5 and TRBJ2-7; possibly TRBD2 for D (5 bases). Germline V gene sequence: CDR1 LGHNT, CDR2 FRNRAP. V was trimmed by 5 bases and J by 4 bases, leaving 15 bases between them. This CDR3 spans 14 amino acids. The CDR3 DNA follows: TGTGCTAGTGGTCCGCAAAGCGGTGGGTACGAGCAGTACTTC. Its translation is CASGPQSGGYEQYF.

V and J are TRBV9 and TRBJ2-3; tentatively, D is TRBD1 (5 bases). Trimming took off 3 bases at V and 4 bases at J, with 12 bases between the two ends. Germline CDR1 and CDR2: SGDLS and YYNGEE. The CDR3 covers 14 residues. CDR3 protein: CASSASQGADTQYF. CDR3 DNA sequence: TGTGCCAGCAGCGCAAGTCAAGGGGCAGATACGCAGTATTTT.

The gene calls are TRBV5-8 and TRBJ2-5; the D gene is possibly TRBD2 (6 bases). V lost 3 bases and J lost 12, with 18 bases in between. CDR1 is SGHTS and CDR2 is YDEGEE in the germline V gene. CDR3 length: 13 amino acids. CDR3 sequence reads: CASSWGLSGPKYF. CDR3 sequence (DNA): TGTGCCAGCAGCTGGGGTCTGAGCGGGCCGAAGTACTTC.

The genes are TRBV9 and TRBJ1-2; unclear D gene. Trimming left V 0 bases short and J 8 bases short, with 14 bases between. This CDR3 has 14 amino acids. Germline CDR1 SGDLS, CDR2 YYNGEE. The CDR3 loop reads CASSVAGSQRGYTF. DNA of the CDR3: TGTGCCAGCAGCGTAGCGGGGTCCCAGAGGGGCTACACCTTC. Using reference TRBV9 and TRBJ1-2 for the parts outside the CDR3, the full variable domain is DSGVTQTPKHLITATGQRVTLRCSPRSGDLSVYWYQQSLDQGLQFLIQYYNGEERAKGNILERFSAQQFPDLHSELNLSSLELGDSALYFCASSVAGSQRGYTFGSGTRLTVV.

V gene TRBV10-3 combines with J gene TRBJ1-5; TRBD1 might be the D (5 bases). The CDR3 is 18 residues long. Trimming took 3 bases from V and 0 from J, leaving 18 bases between them. CDR1 is ENHRY and CDR2 is SYGVKD in the germline V gene. The CDR3 DNA follows: TGTGCCATCAGTGATGGTACAGGCCGGGGGTATAGCAATCAGCCCCAGCATTTT. It codes for CAISDGTGRGYSNQPQHF.

This chain uses TRBV10-3 with TRBJ2-4, with D perhaps TRBD1 (6 bases). CDR3 length equals 14 residues. Germline V gene lookup returns CDR1 ENHRY and CDR2 SYGVKD. Trimming removed 10 bases at V and 3 bases at J, with 16 bases between. The CDR3 protein is CATRQQGDKNIQYF. The CDR3 coding sequence is TGTGCCACCCGACAACAGGGAGACAAAAACATTCAGTACTTC.

The gene calls are TRBV6-5 and TRBJ2-2, with TRBD1 matching over 8 bases. V dropped 6 bases and J dropped 6; count of bases not matched to a gene: 3. The CDR3 runs 13 residues. The germline V gene encodes CDR1 MNHEY and CDR2 SVGAGI. The CDR3 region has the DNA TGTGCCAGCAGAGTACAGGGGGCCGGGGAGCTGTTTTTT. Its translation is CASRVQGAGELFF.

Only one count was recorded for this clone. The gene calls are TRBV6-6 and TRBJ2-5, with D hard to call. This CDR3 has 12 amino acids. V was trimmed by 6 bases and J by 2 bases, leaving 7 bases between them. Germline loops: CDR1 MNHNY, CDR2 SVGAGI (reference sequence). CDR3 in amino acids: CASSPRQETQYF. In DNA, the CDR3 is TGTGCCAGCAGCCCCCGGCAAGAGACCCAGTACTTC.

This chain connects TRBV18 to TRBJ1-1, with 10 bases identical to TRBD1. With V trimmed by 3 bases and J by 5 bases, 15 bases remained unmatched. The CDR3 totals 18 residues. Germline loops: CDR1 KGHSH, CDR2 LQKENI. The CDR3 DNA follows: TGTGCCAGCTCACCCGCTCAGACAGGGGGCTGGAGCGGAACTGAAGCTTTCTTT. Translating it yields CASSPAQTGGWSGTEAFF.

V is TRBV7-8 and J is TRBJ2-7; 8 bases match TRBD2. V shed 10 bases, J shed 3 bases, and the junction held 8 bases outside the gene matches. Germline V gene sequence: CDR1 SGHVS, CDR2 FQNEAQ. The length of the CDR3 is 13 residues. Here the CDR3 DNA reads TGTGCCACCCAACCGGGACTAGGCTACGAGCAGTACTTC. This encodes CATQPGLGYEQYF.

The chain has TRBV11-3 and TRBJ2-7, with D possibly TRBD2 on 7 matching bases. The CDR3 consists of 14 residues. Germline values: CDR1 SGHNT, CDR2 YENEEA. The ends were cut back, 7 bases at V and 3 bases at J, with 16 bases in the middle. DNA of the CDR3: TGTGCCAGCACCCCCGGAGGGGGGGGCTACGAGCAGTACTTC. Its protein is CASTPGGGGYEQYF.

Only a few counts were recorded for this clone. The J gene is TRBJ1-1, the V gene TRBV5-6; maybe TRBD1 (5 bases). V was clipped by 0 bases and J by 0 bases, with 15 bases between them. This CDR3 region has 17 residues. Germline assignment: CDR1 SGHDT and CDR2 YYEEEE. DNA of the CDR3: TGTGCCAGCAGCTTGGCCGGGGGGACGTCCATGAACACTGAAGCTTTCTTT. Its protein product is CASSLAGGTSMNTEAFF.